Listed below are T cell receptor beta chains from one sample, sequenced in a study of T cell repertoires in cytomegalovirus infection. TCRdb fed the reads into MiXCR, producing one record per CDR3 protein. Among about 360,000 distinct CDR3 sequences listed, roughly 18% were seen once. The material sequenced was PBMCs. The receptors here all came from a human donor in good health (CMV status not recorded). Some clones in this sample may be carry-over from other donors' samples. CDR3s include the opening cysteine and the closing phenylalanine or tryptophan. A D gene is named only where the DNA matches it firmly. Clone size is not always given. Where it is, it says once, few, many or a class for expanded clones.

size	J	D	V	DNA	CDR3
few	TRBJ1-1	NA	TRBV11-3	TGTGCCAGCAGCACCCGAATGAACACTGAAGCTTTCTTT	CASSTRMNTEAFF
NA	TRBJ2-1	TRBD1	TRBV12-3/TRBV12-4	TGTGCCAGCTGTAGGGACAGAACCTACAATGAGCAGTTCTTC	CASCRDRTYNEQFF
few	TRBJ2-3	TRBD1	TRBV5-6	TGTGCCAGCAAGGGACAGGGGAGGACAGATACGCAGTATTTT	CASKGQGRTDTQYF
many	TRBJ2-7	NA	TRBV28	TGTGCCAGCAGCACCGGGAGCTGGGGGCAGTACTTC	CASSTGSWGQYF
many	TRBJ2-3	TRBD2	TRBV7-6	TGTGCCAGCAGCTTAGATCGGACTAGCGATCGAGGAGATACGCAGTATTTT	CASSLDRTSDRGDTQYF
many	TRBJ2-5	NA	TRBV28	TGTGCCAGCAGTTTAAAAGGAGGAGAGACCCAGTACTTC	CASSLKGGETQYF
few	TRBJ2-2	NA	TRBV12-3/TRBV12-4	TGTGCCAGCAGTTTAGTCAGGGGCGCCACCGGGGAGCTGTTTTTT	CASSLVRGATGELFF
NA	TRBJ2-3	NA	TRBV20-1	TGCAGTGCCCCGACTCGGGATACGCAGTATTTT	CSAPTRDTQYF
NA	TRBJ2-1	TRBD2	TRBV4-2	TGTGCCAGCAGCCAAGGTAGCGGGGGGGTTGTTGAGCAGTTCTTC	CASSQGSGGVVEQFF
many	TRBJ1-2	NA	TRBV12-3/TRBV12-4	TGTGCCAGCAGGGGGTATTTTGGCTACACCTTC	CASRGYFGYTF
NA	TRBJ2-1	NA	TRBV9	TGTGCCAGCAGCGGGACCCCAACGGCTAATGAGCAGTTCTTC	CASSGTPTANEQFF
NA	TRBJ1-1	NA	TRBV6-5	TGTGCCAGCAGTTATTCCCAGAGTAACACTGAAGCTTTCTTT	CASSYSQSNTEAFF
many	TRBJ2-5	NA	TRBV7-2	TGTGCCAGCAGCTTGGTCGGGACCCAGTACTTC	CASSLVGTQYF
few	TRBJ1-1	NA	TRBV6-2/TRBV6-3	TGTGCCAGCAGAGGACTATACACATGGGGCAGAAAGTCTGAACAAGCTTTCTTT	CASRGLYTWGRKSEQAFF
few	TRBJ2-3	TRBD2	TRBV20-1	TGCAGTGCGCCGGGACTATCCGAAACCACAGATACGCAGTATTTT	CSAPGLSETTDTQYF
many	TRBJ2-1	NA	TRBV4-1	TGCGCCAGCAGCCAAGATGAGAGGGGGGGAAGGAAGTTCTTC	CASSQDERGGRKFF
NA	TRBJ2-7	TRBD1	TRBV3-1	TGTGCCAGCAGCCAAGGGACAGGGGGCTACGAGCAGTACTTC	CASSQGTGGYEQYF
NA	TRBJ1-2	NA	TRBV29-1	TGCAGCGCTGGACAAGGCGAGGGCAGATGGGGATATGGCTACACCTTC	CSAGQGEGRWGYGYTF
many	TRBJ2-4	NA	TRBV7-8	TGTGCCAGCAGCTTAGAGGGGGGGTCGACCAAAAACATTCAGTACTTC	CASSLEGGSTKNIQYF
NA	TRBJ1-1	TRBD1	TRBV27	TGTGCCAGCAGCAGGGGGCTAGGCACTGAAGCTTTCTTT	CASSRGLGTEAFF
many	TRBJ1-1	NA	TRBV28	TGTGCCAGCAGTTTAATATATCCACACAGAAAAAAACTGAACACTGAAGCTTTCTTT	CASSLIYPHRKKLNTEAFF
many	TRBJ2-5	NA	TRBV7-2	TGTGCCAGCAGCTACACAAATGCTCAAGAGACCCAGTACTTC	CASSYTNAQETQYF
NA	TRBJ2-7	TRBD1	TRBV19	TGTGCCAGTAAGTCTGGGACAGGGGGCTACGAGCAGTACTTC	CASKSGTGGYEQYF
NA	TRBJ1-2	TRBD1	TRBV7-2	TGTGCCAGCAGCCCTCGGACAGGTGGTGTCTACACCTTC	CASSPRTGGVYTF
many	TRBJ1-3	NA	TRBV7-2	TGTGCCAGCAGCTCTGGGCGCTCTGGAAACACCATATATTTT	CASSSGRSGNTIYF
few	TRBJ2-3	TRBD2	TRBV9	TGTGCCAGCAGCGTAGCAAGCGGGGCGTTAGGTACGCAGTATTTT	CASSVASGALGTQYF
many	TRBJ2-1	TRBD2	TRBV12-3/TRBV12-4	TGTGCCAGCAGCCTAAGTCTAGCGGGAGACAATGAGCAGTTCTTC	CASSLSLAGDNEQFF
NA	TRBJ2-3	NA	TRBV4-1	TGCGCCAGCAGCCAAGATTTCGGCGGGCGTAGCACAGATACGCAGTATTTT	CASSQDFGGRSTDTQYF
NA	TRBJ2-3	TRBD2	TRBV4-3	TGCGCCAGCAGCCAAGATGTCAGCAGCACTAGCGCAGATACGCAGTATTTT	CASSQDVSSTSADTQYF
NA	TRBJ2-2	NA	TRBV7-8	TGTGCCAGCAGCTTAGGGACGTACACCGGGGAGCTGTTTTTT	CASSLGTYTGELFF
NA	TRBJ2-1	TRBD2	TRBV28	TGTGCCAGCAGTTTATGGGGGAGGACTAGCGGGGGGGCGAGAGGTGAGCAGTTCTTC	CASSLWGRTSGGARGEQFF
many	TRBJ1-2	NA	TRBV7-2	TGTGCCAGCAGCTTACAGTCAGGGTTCGGGAACTATGGCTACACCTTC	CASSLQSGFGNYGYTF
NA	TRBJ2-2	NA	TRBV28	TGTGCCAGCAGAAGCGCGGGGGAGCTGTTTTTT	CASRSAGELFF
NA	TRBJ2-5	TRBD1	TRBV5-4	TGTGCCAGCAGCCTGGACAGGGACGAGACCCAGTACTTC	CASSLDRDETQYF
many	TRBJ1-5	NA	TRBV7-2	TGTGCCAGCAGCTTCGGGGGGACTTATAGCAATCAGCCCCAGCATTTT	CASSFGGTYSNQPQHF
NA	TRBJ1-2	NA	TRBV19	TGTGCCAGTAGAAGGGGGGCCTATGGCTACACCTTC	CASRRGAYGYTF
few	TRBJ2-2	NA	TRBV5-1	TGCGCCAGCAGCTTGTCCGCGGACTACACCGGGGAGCTGTTTTTT	CASSLSADYTGELFF
many	TRBJ2-3	NA	TRBV7-8	TGTGCCAGCACCAAAATACTAGGAACAACAGATACGCAGTATTTT	CASTKILGTTDTQYF
few	TRBJ2-1	TRBD1	TRBV20-1	TGCAGTGCTACGGACAGGGGCAAGGGGAATGAGCAGTTCTTC	CSATDRGKGNEQFF
once	TRBJ2-2	TRBD2	TRBV19	TGTGCCTCTCTCAGGCTAGCGGGGGGCCGGGGCACCGGGGAGCTGTTTTTT	CASLRLAGGRGTGELFF
many	TRBJ1-2	NA	TRBV11-2	TGTGCCAGCAGCTTAACGGACGGGAACTATGGCTACACCTTC	CASSLTDGNYGYTF
NA	TRBJ1-5	NA	TRBV12-3/TRBV12-4	TGTGCCAGCACTTTGGGGGTCTTCCAGCCCCAGCATTTT	CASTLGVFQPQHF
many	TRBJ2-7	NA	TRBV7-2	TGTGCCAGCAGCTTAGTGGTGGGGGCTGCCTACGAGCAGTACTTC	CASSLVVGAAYEQYF
few	TRBJ2-5	TRBD2	TRBV7-9	TGTGCCAGCAGAAGGACTAGCGGGAAAGAGACCCAGTACTTC	CASRRTSGKETQYF
NA	TRBJ2-7	TRBD1	TRBV20-1	TGCAGTGCTACCGACCGGGACAGGGTCTACGAGCAGTACTTC	CSATDRDRVYEQYF
NA	TRBJ2-2	NA	TRBV12-3/TRBV12-4	TGTGCCGCCGCGGGACAGTTAAACACCGGGGAGCTGTTTTTT	CAAAGQLNTGELFF
many	TRBJ1-1	NA	TRBV28	TGTGCCAGCAGTTTTCATCAACGCGGAGCTTTCTTT	CASSFHQRGAFF
many	TRBJ2-5	NA	TRBV11-2	TGTGCCAGCAGCTTAGGTTGGGGGGCGAGGCAAGAGACCCAGTACTTC	CASSLGWGARQETQYF
many	TRBJ2-4	TRBD2	TRBV18	TGTGCCAGCTCACCGGAACTAGCGGGCAAAAACATTCAGTACTTC	CASSPELAGKNIQYF
many	TRBJ2-7	NA	TRBV7-9	TGTGCCAGCAGCTTAGTTATGGCAGGGGACTACGAGCAGTACTTC	CASSLVMAGDYEQYF
many	TRBJ1-5	TRBD1	TRBV7-8	TGTGCCAGCAGCGCCCACAGGGGAGGTAGTCAGCCCCAGCATTTT	CASSAHRGGSQPQHF
few	TRBJ1-2	NA	TRBV25-1	TGTGCCAGCAGTGACACGAAACTAGACTACACCTTC	CASSDTKLDYTF